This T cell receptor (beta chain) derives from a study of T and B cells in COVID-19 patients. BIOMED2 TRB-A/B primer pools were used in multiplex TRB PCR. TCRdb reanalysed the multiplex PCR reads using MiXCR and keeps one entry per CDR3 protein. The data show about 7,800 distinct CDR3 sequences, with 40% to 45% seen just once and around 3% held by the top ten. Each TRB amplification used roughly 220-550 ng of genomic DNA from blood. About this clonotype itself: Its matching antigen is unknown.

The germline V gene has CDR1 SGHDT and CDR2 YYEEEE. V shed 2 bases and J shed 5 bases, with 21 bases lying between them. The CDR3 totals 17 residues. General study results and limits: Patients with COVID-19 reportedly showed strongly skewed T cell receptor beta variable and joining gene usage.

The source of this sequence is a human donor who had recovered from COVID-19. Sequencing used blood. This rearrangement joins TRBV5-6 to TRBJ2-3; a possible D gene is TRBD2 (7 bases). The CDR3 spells CASSLSLGSGGRDTQYF. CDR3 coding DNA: TGTGCCAGCAGCTTAAGTTTGGGGTCGGGGGGCAGAGATACGCAGTATTTT.